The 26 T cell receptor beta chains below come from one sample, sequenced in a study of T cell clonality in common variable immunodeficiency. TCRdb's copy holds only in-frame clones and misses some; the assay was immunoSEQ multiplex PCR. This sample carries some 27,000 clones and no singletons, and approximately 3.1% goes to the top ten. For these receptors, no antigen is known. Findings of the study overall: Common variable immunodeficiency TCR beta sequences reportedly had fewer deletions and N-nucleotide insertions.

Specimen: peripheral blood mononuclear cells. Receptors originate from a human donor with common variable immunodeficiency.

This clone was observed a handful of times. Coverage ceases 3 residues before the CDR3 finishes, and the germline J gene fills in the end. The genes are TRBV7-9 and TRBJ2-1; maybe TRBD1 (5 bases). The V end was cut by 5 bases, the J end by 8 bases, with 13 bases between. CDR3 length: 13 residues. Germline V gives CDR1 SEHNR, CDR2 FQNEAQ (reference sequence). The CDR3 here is CASSPQGTDEQFF. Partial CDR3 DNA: TGTGCCAGCAGCCCGCAGGGTACCGATGAG.

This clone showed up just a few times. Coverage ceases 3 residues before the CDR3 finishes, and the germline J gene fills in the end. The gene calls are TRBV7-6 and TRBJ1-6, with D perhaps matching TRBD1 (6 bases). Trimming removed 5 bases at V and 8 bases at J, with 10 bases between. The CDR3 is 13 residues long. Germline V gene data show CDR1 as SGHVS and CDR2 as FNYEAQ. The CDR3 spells CASSHREDSPLHF. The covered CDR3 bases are TGTGCCAGCAGCCACAGGGAAGATTCACCC.

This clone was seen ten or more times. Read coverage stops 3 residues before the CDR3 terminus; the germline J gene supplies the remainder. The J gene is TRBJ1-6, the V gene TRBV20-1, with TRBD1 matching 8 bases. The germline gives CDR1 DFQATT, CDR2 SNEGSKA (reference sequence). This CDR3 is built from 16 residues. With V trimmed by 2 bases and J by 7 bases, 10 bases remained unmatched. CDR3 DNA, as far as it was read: TGCAGTGCTAGAACGGGACAGGTCAAAGGGAATTCACCC. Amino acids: CSARTGQVKGNSP. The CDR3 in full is CSARTGQVKGNSPLHF.

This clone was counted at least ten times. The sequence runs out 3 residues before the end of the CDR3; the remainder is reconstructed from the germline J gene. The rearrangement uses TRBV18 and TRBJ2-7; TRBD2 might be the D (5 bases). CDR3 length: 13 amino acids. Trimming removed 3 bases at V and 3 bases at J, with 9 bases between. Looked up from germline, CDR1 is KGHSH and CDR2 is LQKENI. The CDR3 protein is CASSPREGYEQYF. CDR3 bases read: TGTGCCAGCTCACCCCGAGAGGGCTACGAG.

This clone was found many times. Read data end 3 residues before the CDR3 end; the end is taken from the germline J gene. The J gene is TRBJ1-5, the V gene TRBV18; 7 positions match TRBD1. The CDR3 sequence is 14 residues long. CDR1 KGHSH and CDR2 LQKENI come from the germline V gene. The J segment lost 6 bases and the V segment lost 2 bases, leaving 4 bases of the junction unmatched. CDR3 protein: CASSPGDSPQPQHF. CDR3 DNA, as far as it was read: TGTGCCAGCTCACCAGGGGACAGTCCTCAGCCC.

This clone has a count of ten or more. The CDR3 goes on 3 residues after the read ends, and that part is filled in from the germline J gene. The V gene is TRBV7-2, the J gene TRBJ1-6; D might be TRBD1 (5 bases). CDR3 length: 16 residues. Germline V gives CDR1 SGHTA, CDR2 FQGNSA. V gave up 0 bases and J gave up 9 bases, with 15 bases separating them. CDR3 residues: CASSLAGAGLGSPLHF. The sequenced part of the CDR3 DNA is TGTGCCAGCAGCTTAGCTGGGGCAGGGCTCGGTTCACCC.

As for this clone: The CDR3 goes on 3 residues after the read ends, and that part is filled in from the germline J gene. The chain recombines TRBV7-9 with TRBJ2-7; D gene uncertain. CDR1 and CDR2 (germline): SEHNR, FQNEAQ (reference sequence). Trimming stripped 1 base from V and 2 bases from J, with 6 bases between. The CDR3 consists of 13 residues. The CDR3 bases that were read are TGTGCCAGCAGCTTAGGTACAGCCTACGAG. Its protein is CASSLGTAYE. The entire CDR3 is CASSLGTAYEQYF. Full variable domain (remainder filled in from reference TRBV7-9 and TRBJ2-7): DTGVSQNPRHKITKRGQNVTFRCDPISEHNRLYWYRQTLGQGPEFLTYFQNEAQLEKSRLLSDRFSAERPKGSFSTLEIQRTEQGDSAMYLCASSLGTAYEQYFGPGTRLTVT.

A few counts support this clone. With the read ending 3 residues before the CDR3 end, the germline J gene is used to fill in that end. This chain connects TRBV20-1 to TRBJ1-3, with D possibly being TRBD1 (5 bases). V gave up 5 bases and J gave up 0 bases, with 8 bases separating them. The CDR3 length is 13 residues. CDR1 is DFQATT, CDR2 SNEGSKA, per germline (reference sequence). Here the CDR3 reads CSAPDSSGNTIYF. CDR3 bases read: TGCAGTGCTCCCGACAGCTCTGGAAACACC.

The CDR3 sequence is CASSQGYLGNTIYF. The part of the CDR3 DNA that was read is TGTGCCAGCAGCCAGGGGTACCTTGGAAACACC. V and J are TRBV7-2 and TRBJ1-3, with D perhaps TRBD1 (6 bases). The CDR3 end is not reached by the read, which stops 3 residues before it; the germline J gene fills it in. Germline CDR1 is SGHTA and CDR2 is FQGNSA. Deletions cut 5 bases from V and 3 bases from J, with 11 bases between. The CDR3 runs 14 residues.

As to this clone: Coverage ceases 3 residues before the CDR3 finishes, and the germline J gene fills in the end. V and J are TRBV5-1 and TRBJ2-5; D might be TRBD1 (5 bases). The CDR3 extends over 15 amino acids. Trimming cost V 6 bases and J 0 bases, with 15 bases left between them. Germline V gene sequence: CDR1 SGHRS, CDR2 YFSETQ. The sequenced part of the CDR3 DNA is TGCGCCAGCAACCTGGTGGGGCCTAACCAAGAGACC. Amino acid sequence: CASNLVGPNQET. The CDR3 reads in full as CASNLVGPNQETQYF.

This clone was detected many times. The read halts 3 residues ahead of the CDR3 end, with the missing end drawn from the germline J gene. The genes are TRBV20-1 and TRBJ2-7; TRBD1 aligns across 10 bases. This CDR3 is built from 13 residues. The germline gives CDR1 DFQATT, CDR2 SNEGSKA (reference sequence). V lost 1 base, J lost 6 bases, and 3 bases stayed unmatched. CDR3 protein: CSARGDRGFEQYF. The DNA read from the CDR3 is TGCAGTGCTAGAGGGGACAGGGGTTTCGAG.

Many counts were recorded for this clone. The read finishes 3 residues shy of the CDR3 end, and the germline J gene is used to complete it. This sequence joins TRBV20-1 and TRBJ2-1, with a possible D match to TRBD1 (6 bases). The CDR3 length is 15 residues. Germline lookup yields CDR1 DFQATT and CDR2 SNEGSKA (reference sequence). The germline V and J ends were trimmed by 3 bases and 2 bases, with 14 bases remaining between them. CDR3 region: CSARTQGPTYNEQFF. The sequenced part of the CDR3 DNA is TGCAGTGCTAGGACACAGGGCCCAACCTACAATGAG.

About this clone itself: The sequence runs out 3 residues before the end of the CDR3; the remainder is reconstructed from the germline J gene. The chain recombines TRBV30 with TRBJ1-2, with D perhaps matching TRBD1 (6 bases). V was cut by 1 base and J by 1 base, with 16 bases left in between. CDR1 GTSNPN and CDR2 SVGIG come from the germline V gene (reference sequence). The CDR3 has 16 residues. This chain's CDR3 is CAWSAGVGGVNYGYTF. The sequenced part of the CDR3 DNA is TGTGCCTGGAGTGCAGGGGTTGGGGGGGTTAACTATGGC.

CDR3 protein: CASSPSGLASNQPQHF. The covered CDR3 bases are TGTGCCAGCAGCCCCTCAGGCCTGGCTAGCAATCAGCCC. This chain joins TRBV7-6 and TRBJ1-5, with D unresolved. The read is 3 residues too short to cover the CDR3 end, so that end is filled in from the germline J gene. There are 16 residues in the CDR3. Trimming took 5 bases from V and 0 from J, leaving 14 bases between them. Germline V lookup: CDR1 SGHVS, CDR2 FNYEAQ.

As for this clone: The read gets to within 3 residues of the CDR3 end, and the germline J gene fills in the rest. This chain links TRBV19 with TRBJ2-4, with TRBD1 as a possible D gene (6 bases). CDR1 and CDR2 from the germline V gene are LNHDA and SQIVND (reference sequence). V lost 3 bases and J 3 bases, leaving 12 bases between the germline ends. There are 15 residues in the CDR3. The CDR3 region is CASSIGGWGKNIQYF. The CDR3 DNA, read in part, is TGTGCCAGTAGTATTGGGGGCTGGGGCAAAAACATT.

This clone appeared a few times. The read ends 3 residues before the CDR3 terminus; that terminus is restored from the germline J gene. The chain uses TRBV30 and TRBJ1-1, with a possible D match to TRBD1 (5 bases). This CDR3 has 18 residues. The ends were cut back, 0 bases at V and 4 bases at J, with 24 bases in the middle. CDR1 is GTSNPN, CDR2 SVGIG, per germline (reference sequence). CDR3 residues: CAWSVYLGPLPFGTEAFF. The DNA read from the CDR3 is TGTGCCTGGAGTGTATATCTGGGGCCTTTACCCTTTGGCACTGAA.

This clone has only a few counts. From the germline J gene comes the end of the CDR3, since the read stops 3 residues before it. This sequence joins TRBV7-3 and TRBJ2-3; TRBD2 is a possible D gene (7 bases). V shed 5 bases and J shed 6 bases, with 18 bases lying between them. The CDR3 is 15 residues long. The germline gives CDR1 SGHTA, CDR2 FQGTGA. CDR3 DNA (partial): TGTGCCAGCAGCGTGGGGGGGGGCCCAATGGATACG. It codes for CASSVGGGPMDT. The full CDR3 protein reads CASSVGGGPMDTQYF.

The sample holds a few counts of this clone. CDR3 residues: CASSFGQGYNEQFF. CDR3 DNA, as far as it was read: TGTGCCAGCAGTTTTGGACAGGGTTACAATGAG. The V gene is TRBV6-2 or TRBV6-3, the J gene TRBJ2-1; 8 bases are shared with TRBD1. The observed sequence ends 3 residues before the CDR3 terminus, with the missing tail filled in from the germline J gene. This CDR3 comprises 14 residues. V was pared by 4 bases and J by 4 bases, with 3 bases of the junction left unmatched. The germline CDR1 and CDR2 sequences are MNHEY and SVGEGT.

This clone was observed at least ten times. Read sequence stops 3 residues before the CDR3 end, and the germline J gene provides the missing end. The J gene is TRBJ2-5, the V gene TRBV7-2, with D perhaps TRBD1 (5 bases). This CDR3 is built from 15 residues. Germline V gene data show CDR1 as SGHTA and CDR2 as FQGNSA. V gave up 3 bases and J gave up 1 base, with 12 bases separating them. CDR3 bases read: TGTGCCAGCAGCTTCCCGGACACGTCCCAAGAGACC. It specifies CASSFPDTSQET. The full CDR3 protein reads CASSFPDTSQETQYF. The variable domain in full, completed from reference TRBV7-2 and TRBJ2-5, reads GAGVSQSPSNKVTEKGKDVELRCDPISGHTALYWYRQSLGQGLEFLIYFQGNSAPDKSGLPSDRFSAERTGGSVSTLTIQRTQQEDSAVYLCASSFPDTSQETQYFGPGTRLLVL.

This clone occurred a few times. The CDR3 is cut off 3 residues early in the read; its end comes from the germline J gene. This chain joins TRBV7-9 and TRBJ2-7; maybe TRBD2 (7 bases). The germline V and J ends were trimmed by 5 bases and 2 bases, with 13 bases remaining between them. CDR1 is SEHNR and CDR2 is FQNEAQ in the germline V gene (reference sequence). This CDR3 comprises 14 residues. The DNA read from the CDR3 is TGTGCCAGCAGCCCGGGGGCGGGGGCCTACGAG. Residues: CASSPGAGAYE. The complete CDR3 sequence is CASSPGAGAYEQYF.

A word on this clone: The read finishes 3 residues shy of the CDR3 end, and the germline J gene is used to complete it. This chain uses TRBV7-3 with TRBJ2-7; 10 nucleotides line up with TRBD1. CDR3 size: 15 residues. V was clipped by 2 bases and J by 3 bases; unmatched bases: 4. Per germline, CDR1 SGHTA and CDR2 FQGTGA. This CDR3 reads CASSLAGTGVYEQYF. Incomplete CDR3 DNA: TGTGCCAGCAGCTTAGCCGGGACAGGGGTCTACGAG. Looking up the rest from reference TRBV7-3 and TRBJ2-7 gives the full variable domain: GAGVSQTPSNKVTEKGKYVELRCDPISGHTALYWYRQSLGQGPEFLIYFQGTGAADDSGLPNDRFFAVRPEGSVSTLKIQRTERGDSAVYLCASSLAGTGVYEQYFGPGTRLTVT.

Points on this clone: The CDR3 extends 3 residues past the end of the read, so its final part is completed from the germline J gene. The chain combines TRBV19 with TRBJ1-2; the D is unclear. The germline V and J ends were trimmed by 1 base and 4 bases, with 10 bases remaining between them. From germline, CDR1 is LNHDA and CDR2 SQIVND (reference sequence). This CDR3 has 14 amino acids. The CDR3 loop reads CASSIGGGVYGYTF. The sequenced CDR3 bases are TGTGCCAGTAGTATAGGCGGAGGTGTCTATGGC.

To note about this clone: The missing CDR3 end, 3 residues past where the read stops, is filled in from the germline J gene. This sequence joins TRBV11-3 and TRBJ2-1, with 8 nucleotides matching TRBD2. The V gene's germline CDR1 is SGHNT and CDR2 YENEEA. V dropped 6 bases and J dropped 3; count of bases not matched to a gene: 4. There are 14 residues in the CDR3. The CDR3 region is CASSIRGGYNEQFF. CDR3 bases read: TGTGCCAGCAGTATACGGGGGGGCTACAATGAG.

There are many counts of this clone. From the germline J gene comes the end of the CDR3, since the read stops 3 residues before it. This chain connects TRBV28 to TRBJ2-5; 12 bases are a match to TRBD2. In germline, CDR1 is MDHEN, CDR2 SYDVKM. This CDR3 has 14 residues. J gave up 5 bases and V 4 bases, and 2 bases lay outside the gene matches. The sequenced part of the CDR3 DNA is TGTGCCAGCAGTTCACTAGCGGGGGGTGAGACC. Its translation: CASSSLAGGET. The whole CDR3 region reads CASSSLAGGETQYF.

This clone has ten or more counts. The CDR3: CSARAKDRGSSYEQYF. The CDR3 DNA, read in part, is TGCAGTGCTAGAGCTAAGGACAGGGGCAGTTCCTACGAG. This chain links TRBV20-1 with TRBJ2-7; TRBD1 aligns across 9 bases. Sequencing ends 3 residues short of the CDR3 end; the germline J gene provides the rest. The CDR3 sequence is 16 residues long. Unmatched junction bases numbered 8, after V lost 1 base and J lost 1 base. CDR1 and CDR2 (germline): DFQATT, SNEGSKA (reference sequence).

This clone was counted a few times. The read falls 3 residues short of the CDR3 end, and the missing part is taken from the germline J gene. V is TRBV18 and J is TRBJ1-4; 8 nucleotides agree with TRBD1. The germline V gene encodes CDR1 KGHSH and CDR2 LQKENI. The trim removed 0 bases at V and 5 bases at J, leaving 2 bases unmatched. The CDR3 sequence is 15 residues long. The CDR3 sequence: CASSPPTGVNEKLFF. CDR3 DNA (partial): TGTGCCAGCTCACCACCGACAGGGGTAAATGAAAAA.